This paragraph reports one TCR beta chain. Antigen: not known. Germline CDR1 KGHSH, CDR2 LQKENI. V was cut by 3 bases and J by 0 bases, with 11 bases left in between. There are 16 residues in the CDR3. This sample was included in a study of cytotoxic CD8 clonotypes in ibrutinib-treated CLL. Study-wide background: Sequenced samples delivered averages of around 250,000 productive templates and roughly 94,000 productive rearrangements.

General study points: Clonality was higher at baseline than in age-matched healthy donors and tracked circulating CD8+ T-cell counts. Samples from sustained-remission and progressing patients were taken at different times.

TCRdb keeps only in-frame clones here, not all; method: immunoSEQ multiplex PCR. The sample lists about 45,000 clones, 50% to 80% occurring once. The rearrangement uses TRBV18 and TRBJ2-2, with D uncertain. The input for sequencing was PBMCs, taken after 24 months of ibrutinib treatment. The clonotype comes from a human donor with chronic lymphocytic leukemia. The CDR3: CASSPIQNPNTGELFF. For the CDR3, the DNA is TGTGCCAGCTCACCGATTCAGAACCCGAACACCGGGGAGCTGTTTTTT.